This T cell receptor (beta chain) was sequenced during a study of regulatory T cells in long-lasting Graves disease (dated by TCRdb to the early 2020s). Regarding the study in general: Antithyroid drugs had been taken for less than 3 months by newly diagnosed Graves' disease patients. This study used TCR sequencing and RNA sequencing of peripheral blood to compare persistent Graves' disease patients against newly diagnosed Graves' disease patients. The study was registered as a clinical trial and conducted in China. TCR sequencing covered around 13 persistent and some 20 newly diagnosed Graves' disease patients, some 35 samples in total. Study-wide findings and limitations: The authors noted that the small sample size was a limitation that may lower accuracy. Patients with persistent disease shared more public clonotypes (over 2,500) than newly diagnosed patients did (966). Sequencing and analysis were restricted to the TCR beta chain. Compared with newly diagnosed patients, patients with persistent Graves' disease had lower TCR Shannon entropy and fewer highly expanded clones, which suggests clonal expansion. Peripheral blood alone was examined, since thyroid tissue, which constituted the primary lesion, could not be accessed.

The sample's time point label is to be understood as: newly diagnosed GD, antithyroid drugs for less than 3 months. For both TCR sequencing and RNA sequencing, RNA was extracted from PBMCs in TRIzol. The diagnosis of Graves' disease followed American Thyroid Association guidelines. Patients for the study were recruited at an endocrinology department in Xi'an, China. Each patient gave 9 to 10 milliliters of peripheral blood, collected in an EDTA anticoagulant tube. Ficoll Paque Plus density gradient separation was used to isolate PBMCs, and no further T cell sorting was performed. An Agilent 2100 Bioanalyzer and agarose gel were used to check RNA quality, while a NanoDrop 2000 measured RNA concentration. The library relied on multiplex PCR. Sequencing instrument: Illumina HiSeq 4000. CDR3 regions were amplified by Arm-PCR with iRepertoire HTBI primers to construct TCR beta libraries. Gel purification was performed on PCR products prior to sequencing. Under the source paper's analysis protocol: Across samples, 60 to 80 TRBV and roughly 13 TRBJ segments were identified and used for gene usage analysis of CDR3 amino acid clonotypes. COPE and FqMerger were used to merge filtered high-quality paired reads into contigs. BLAST was used to align contigs to IMGT TRBV, TRBD and TRBJ reference genes, and CDR3 was defined according to IMGT. Any clonotype with a frequency above 0.1% was classified as a highly expanded clone. Shannon entropy was used to measure repertoire diversity, and the Gini coefficient was used to measure V-J evenness. Clonotypes shared by more than one individual were considered public. The raw public reads went through TCRdb reprocessing: fastp at Q25, MiXCR clone calling, in-frame beta chains kept. Records with the same CDR3 protein are collapsed into one entry carrying the most frequent genes and DNA. The V and J calls follow TCRdb's processing rather than the paper's. In all, the sample holds fewer than 450,000 distinct CDR3 sequences, and over 14% of those were seen once. The ten biggest clones cover 7.8% of the sample.

Concerning this clonotype: Its antigen has not been determined. No per-base quality is available; no much larger clone lies one base away.

This same sample was also taken into another study, of T cells in Graves' hyperthyroidism and ophthalmopathy. Drawing on the second study: Stable Graves' hyperthyroidism was defined as no progression to ophthalmopathy during 18 months of follow-up. Hyperthyroidism patients were aged 18 to 65 years and newly diagnosed, with disease duration of less than 2 months. Any patient with an uncontrolled infection, another autoimmune disease, pregnancy or lactation was excluded. Diagnoses were established on the basis of clinical symptoms, serum thyroxine and TRAb, thyroid ultrasound, and orbital computed tomography. The TCR CDR3 was subjected to a first round of RT-PCR using the HTBI primer set and the Qiagen OneStep RT-PCR kit. Most expanded thyroid clonotypes (frequency above 0.001) were also found in blood, which suggests that blood repertoires may mirror thyroid immune responses. Ophthalmopathy was separated from stable hyperthyroidism by a 13 V-J signature model, with about 88% sensitivity and roughly 84% specificity obtained in cross-validation and 80%/75% obtained in testing. During validation, the model predicted progression to ophthalmopathy a median of around 6 months ahead of onset, with around 70% sensitivity and 72% to 80% specificity. TCR V-J signatures able to tell the groups apart were searched for in a discovery cohort of 90 to 100 patients, of whom under 45 had Graves' ophthalmopathy and 55 to 60 had stable Graves' hyperthyroidism. Whether ophthalmopathy could be predicted prospectively was tested in an independent validation cohort made up of 18 to 20 hyperthyroidism patients plus 17 patients who later progressed to ophthalmopathy. The approximately 100 discovery patients were randomly divided into training and test sets at a 7:3 ratio. Thyroid tissue and blood T-cell repertoires from six or seven Graves' hyperthyroidism patients were also compared in the study. After blood sampling, hyperthyroidism patients were treated with methimazole at a starting dose of 30 mg daily, and ophthalmopathy patients were treated with high-dose intravenous methylprednisolone. Libraries were constructed in a second round of multiplex PCR, after which size selection and purification were carried out. Paired-end sequencing of the libraries was performed with 100 bp reads on an Illumina HiSeq2000. SOAPnuke was used to process the raw data, removing reads that contained adapters or uncalled bases, had a mean Phred below 15, or lacked an exact match to the constant primer or identifier. COPE v1.2.5 was used to merge high-quality paired reads, and clonotypes were defined as unique nucleotide sequences. Clonotypes were aligned to IMGT TRBV, TRBD and TRBJ reference segments using MiTCR v1.1. The analysis was restricted to V-J combinations with a frequency above 0.0001, which together covered 98% to 99.2% of the repertoires. The TCS score was defined as the ratio of F50 (clonal expansion) to E x V (chaos), calculated using BLOSUM62-based TCRdist between CDR3 peptides within each V-J. Welch's t-statistics and random forest reduced several hundred V-J features to 10 to 15, which were used in a naive Bayes classifier (R e1071). No statistical method was used to fix the sample size in advance, and group allocation was not hidden from the investigators. TCR Vbeta CDR3 sequencing of roughly 140 peripheral blood samples (approximately 44 ophthalmopathy, under 80 hyperthyroidism and roughly 17 progressor patients) is reported in the paper.

This specimen consisted of peripheral blood mononuclear cells (PBMCs), obtained at new diagnosis, from a patient treated with antithyroid drugs. The receptor was derived from a woman aged 40 to 49 with Graves disease. Donor details come from another sample of the same person, matched by shared clones.

In nucleotides, the sequence is TGTGCCAGCAGTCCCAGGGTGGAGGTCTATGGCTACACCTTC. This encodes CASSPRVEVYGYTF. Recombination linked TRBV3-1 to TRBJ1-2; the D region possibly corresponds to TRBD1 (5 bases align). Measured from the cysteine to the phenylalanine, the CDR3 is 14 residues long. Only the CDR3 region is kept as DNA, spanning 42 bases read in frame from base 1. V is cut by 6 bases and J by 4 bases, and the space between the germline ends is 15 bases. The germline V gene (reference sequence) specifies LGHDT as CDR1 and YNNKEL as CDR2.